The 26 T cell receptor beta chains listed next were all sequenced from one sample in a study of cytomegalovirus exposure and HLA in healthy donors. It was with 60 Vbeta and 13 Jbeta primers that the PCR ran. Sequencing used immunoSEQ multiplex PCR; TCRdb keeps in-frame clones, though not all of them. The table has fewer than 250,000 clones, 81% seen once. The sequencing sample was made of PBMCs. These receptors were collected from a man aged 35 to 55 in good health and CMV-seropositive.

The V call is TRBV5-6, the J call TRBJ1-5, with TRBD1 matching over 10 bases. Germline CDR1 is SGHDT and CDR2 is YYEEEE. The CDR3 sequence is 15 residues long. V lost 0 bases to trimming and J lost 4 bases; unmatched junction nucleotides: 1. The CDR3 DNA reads TGTGCCAGCAGCTTGGGGGACAGGGGAAATCAGCCCCAGCATTTT. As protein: CASSLGDRGNQPQHF.

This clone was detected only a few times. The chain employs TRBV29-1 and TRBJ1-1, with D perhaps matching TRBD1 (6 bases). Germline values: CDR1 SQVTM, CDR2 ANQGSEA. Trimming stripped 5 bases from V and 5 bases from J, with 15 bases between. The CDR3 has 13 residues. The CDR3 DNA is TGCAGCGTTCACAGGGAGATAGTTACTGAAGCTTTCTTT. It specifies CSVHREIVTEAFF.

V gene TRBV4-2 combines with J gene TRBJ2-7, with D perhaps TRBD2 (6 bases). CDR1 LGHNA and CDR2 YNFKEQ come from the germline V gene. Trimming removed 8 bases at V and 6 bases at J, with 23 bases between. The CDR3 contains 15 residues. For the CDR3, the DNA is TGTGCCAGCGCATACCTGGGGGGTGATCGGGCCGAGCAGTACTTC. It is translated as CASAYLGGDRAEQYF.

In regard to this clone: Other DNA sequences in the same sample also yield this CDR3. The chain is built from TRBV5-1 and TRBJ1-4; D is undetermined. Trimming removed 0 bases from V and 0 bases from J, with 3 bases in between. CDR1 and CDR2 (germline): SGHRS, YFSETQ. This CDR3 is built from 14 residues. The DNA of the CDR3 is TGCGCCAGCAGCTTGGCAGCAACTAATGAAAAACTGTTTTTT. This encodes CASSLAATNEKLFF.

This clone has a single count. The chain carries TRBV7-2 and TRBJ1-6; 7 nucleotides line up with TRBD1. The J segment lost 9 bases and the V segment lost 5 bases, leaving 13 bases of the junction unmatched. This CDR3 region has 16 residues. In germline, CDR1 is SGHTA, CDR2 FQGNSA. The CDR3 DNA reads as TGTGCCAGCAGCCCACAGGGGATGGGGCGGGGTTCACCCCTCCACTTT. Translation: CASSPQGMGRGSPLHF.

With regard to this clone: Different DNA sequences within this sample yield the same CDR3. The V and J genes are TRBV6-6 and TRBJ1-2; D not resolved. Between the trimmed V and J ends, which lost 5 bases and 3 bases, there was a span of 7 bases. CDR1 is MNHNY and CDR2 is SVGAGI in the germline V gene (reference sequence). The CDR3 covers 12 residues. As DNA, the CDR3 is TGTGCCAGCAGTCCCGGAGACTATGGCTACACCTTC. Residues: CASSPGDYGYTF.

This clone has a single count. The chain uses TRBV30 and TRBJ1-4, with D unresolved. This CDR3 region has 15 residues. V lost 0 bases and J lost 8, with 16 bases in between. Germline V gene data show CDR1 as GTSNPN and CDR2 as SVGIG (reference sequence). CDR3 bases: TGTGCCTGGAGTGTACGGGGAAGCCTGGGGGAAAAACTGTTTTTT. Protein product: CAWSVRGSLGEKLFF.

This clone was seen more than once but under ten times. CDR3 sequence: CASLGLLSYEQYF. CDR3 nucleotides: TGTGCCAGCTTAGGACTTCTCTCCTACGAGCAGTACTTC. V gene TRBV6-5 combines with J gene TRBJ2-7, with D possibly matching TRBD2 (5 bases). Germline values: CDR1 MNHEY, CDR2 SVGAGI. With 8 bases removed from V and 0 bases from J, the gap between germline ends came to 11 bases. The CDR3 contains 13 residues.

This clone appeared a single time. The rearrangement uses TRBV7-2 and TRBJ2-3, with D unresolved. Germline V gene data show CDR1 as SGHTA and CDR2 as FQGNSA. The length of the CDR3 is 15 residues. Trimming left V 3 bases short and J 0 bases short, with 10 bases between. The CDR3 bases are TGTGCCAGCAGCTTTAACAGTCCTAGCACAGATACGCAGTATTTT. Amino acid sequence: CASSFNSPSTDTQYF.

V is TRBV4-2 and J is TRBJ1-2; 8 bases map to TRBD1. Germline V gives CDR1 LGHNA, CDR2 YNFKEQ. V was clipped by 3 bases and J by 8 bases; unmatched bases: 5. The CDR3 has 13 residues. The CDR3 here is CASSHGQGRGYTF. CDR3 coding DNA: TGTGCCAGCAGCCACGGACAGGGCCGCGGCTACACCTTC.

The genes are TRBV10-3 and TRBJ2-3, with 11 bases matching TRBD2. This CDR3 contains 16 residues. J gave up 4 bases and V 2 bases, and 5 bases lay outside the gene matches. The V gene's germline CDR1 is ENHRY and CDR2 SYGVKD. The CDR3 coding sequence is TGTGCCATCAGTGAGGGGACTAGCGGCCCCCCAGATACGCAGTATTTT. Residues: CAISEGTSGPPDTQYF.

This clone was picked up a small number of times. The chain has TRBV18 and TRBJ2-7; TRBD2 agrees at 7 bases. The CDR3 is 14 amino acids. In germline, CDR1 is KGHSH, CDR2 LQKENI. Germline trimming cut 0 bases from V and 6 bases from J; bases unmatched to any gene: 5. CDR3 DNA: TGTGCCAGCTCACCACCGGGACTACCCTCCGAGCAGTACTTC. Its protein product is CASSPPGLPSEQYF. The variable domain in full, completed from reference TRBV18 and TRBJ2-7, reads NAGVMQNPRHLVRRRGQEARLRCSPMKGHSHVYWYRQLPEEGLKFMVYLQKENIIDESGMPKERFSAEFPKEGPSILRIQQVVRGDSAAYFCASSPPGLPSEQYFGPGTRLTVT.

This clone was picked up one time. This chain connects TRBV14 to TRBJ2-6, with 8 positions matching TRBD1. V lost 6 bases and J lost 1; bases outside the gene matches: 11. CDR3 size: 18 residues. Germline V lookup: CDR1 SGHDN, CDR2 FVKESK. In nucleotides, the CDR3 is TGTGCCAGCAGTCAGGGTGTGTGGACAGGGTCTGGGGCCAACGTCCTGACTTTC. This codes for CASSQGVWTGSGANVLTF.

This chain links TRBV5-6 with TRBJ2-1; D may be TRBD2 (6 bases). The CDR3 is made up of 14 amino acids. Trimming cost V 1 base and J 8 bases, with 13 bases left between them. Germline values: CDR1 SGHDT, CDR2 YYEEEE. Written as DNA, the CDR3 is TGTGCCAGCAGCTTGCGGGGGTTACGGGATGAGCAGTTCTTC. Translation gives CASSLRGLRDEQFF.

The DNA of the CDR3 is TGTGCCAGCACACGGGCGAGAGGGGAGACCCAGTACTTC. It is translated as CASTRARGETQYF. The chain uses TRBV7-2 and TRBJ2-5; the D gene is possibly TRBD2 (5 bases). Germline CDR1 is SGHTA and CDR2 is FQGNSA. This CDR3 is 13 amino acids long. The V end was cut by 7 bases, the J end by 5 bases, with 14 bases between.

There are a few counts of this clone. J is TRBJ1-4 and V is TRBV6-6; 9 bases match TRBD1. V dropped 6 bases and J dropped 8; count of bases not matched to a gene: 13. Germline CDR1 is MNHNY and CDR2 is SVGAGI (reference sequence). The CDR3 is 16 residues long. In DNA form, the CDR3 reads TGTGCCAGCAGAATACAGGGGGCGATCCCTCGGGAAAAACTGTTTTTT. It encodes CASRIQGAIPREKLFF.

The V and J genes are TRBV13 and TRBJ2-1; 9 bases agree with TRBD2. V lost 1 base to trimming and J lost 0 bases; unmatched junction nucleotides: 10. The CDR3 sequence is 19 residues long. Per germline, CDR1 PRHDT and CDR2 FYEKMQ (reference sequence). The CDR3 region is CASSLEGLAGWPSYNEQFF. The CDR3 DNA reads TGTGCCAGCAGCTTAGAGGGGCTAGCGGGATGGCCCTCCTACAATGAGCAGTTCTTC.

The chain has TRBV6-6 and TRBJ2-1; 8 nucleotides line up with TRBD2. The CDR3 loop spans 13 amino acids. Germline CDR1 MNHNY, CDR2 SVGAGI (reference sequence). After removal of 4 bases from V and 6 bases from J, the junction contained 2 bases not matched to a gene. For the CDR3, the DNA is TGTGCCAGCAGTTCCGGGACTAGCAATGAGCAGTTCTTC. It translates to CASSSGTSNEQFF.

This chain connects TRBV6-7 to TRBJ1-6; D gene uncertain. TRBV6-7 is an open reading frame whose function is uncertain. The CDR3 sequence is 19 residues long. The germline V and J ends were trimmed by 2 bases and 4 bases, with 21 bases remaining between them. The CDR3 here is CASSYVEREESYYNSPLHF. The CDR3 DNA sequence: TGTGCCAGCAGTTACGTCGAACGTGAGGAATCCTATTATAATTCACCCCTCCACTTT.

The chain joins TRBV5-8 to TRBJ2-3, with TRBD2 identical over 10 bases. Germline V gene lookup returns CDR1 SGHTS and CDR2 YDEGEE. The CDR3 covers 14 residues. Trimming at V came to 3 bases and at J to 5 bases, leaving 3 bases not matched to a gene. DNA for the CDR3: TGTGCCAGCAGCTCCGTAGCGGGAGGAGATACGCAGTATTTT. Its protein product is CASSSVAGGDTQYF.

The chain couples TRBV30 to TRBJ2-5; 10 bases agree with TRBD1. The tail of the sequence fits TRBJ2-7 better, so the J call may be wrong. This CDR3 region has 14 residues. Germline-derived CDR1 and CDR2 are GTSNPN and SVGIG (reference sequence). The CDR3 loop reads CAWSTGTGAYEQYF. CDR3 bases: TGTGCCTGGAGCACCGGGACAGGGGCCTACGAGCAGTACTTC.

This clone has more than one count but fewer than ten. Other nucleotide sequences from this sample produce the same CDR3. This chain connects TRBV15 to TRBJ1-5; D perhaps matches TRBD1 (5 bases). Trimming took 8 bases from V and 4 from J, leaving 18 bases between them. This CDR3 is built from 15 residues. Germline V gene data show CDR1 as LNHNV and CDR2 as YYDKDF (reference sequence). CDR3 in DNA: TGTGCCACCCGATCCCAGGGTAAGGAAAATCAGCCCCAGCATTTT. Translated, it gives CATRSQGKENQPQHF.

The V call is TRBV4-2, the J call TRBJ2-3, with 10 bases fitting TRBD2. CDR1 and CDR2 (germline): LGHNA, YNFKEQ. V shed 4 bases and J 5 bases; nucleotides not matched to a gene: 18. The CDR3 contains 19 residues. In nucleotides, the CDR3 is TGTGCCAGCAGCCCGAACCTGCATAGCGGGAGGCAACAGGGAGATACGCAGTATTTT. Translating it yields CASSPNLHSGRQQGDTQYF.

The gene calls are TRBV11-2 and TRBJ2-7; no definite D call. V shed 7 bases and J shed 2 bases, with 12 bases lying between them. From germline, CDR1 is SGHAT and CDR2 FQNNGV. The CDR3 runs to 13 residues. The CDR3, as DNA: TGTGCCAGCACCCGCGGCTCCGCCTACGAGCAGTACTTC. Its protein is CASTRGSAYEQYF.

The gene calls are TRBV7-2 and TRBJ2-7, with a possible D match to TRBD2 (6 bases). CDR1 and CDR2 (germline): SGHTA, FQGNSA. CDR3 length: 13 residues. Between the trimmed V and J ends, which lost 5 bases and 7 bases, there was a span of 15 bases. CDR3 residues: CASSRDPAGEQYF. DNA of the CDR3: TGTGCCAGCAGCCGGGACCCCGCGGGGGAGCAGTACTTC. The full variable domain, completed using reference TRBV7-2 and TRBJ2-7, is GAGVSQSPSNKVTEKGKDVELRCDPISGHTALYWYRQSLGQGLEFLIYFQGNSAPDKSGLPSDRFSAERTGGSVSTLTIQRTQQEDSAVYLCASSRDPAGEQYFGPGTRLTVT.

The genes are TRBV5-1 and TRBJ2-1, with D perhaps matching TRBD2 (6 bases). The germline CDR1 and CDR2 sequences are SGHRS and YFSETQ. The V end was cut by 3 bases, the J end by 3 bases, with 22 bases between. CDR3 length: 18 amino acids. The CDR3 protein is CASSSSPWREVVYNEQFF. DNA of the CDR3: TGCGCCAGCAGCTCCTCTCCTTGGAGGGAGGTAGTCTACAATGAGCAGTTCTTC. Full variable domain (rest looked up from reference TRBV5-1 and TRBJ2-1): KAGVTQTPRYLIKTRGQQVTLSCSPISGHRSVSWYQQTPGQGLQFLFEYFSETQRNKGNFPGRFSGRQFSNSRSEMNVSTLELGDSALYLCASSSSPWREVVYNEQFFGPGTRLTVL.